The entry that follows covers one T cell receptor (beta chain) sequence. The CDR3 runs 14 residues. Trimming stripped 4 bases from V and 1 base from J, with 8 bases between. CDR1 LNHDA and CDR2 SQIVND come from the germline V gene (reference sequence). This specimen comes from a study of cytomegalovirus exposure and HLA in healthy donors. Use of 60 Vbeta and 13 Jbeta primers characterized the PCR. The repertoire was sequenced with immunoSEQ multiplex PCR; TCRdb's copy has only in-frame clones and lacks some. The sample lists 100,000 to 150,000 clones; roughly 76% were seen once. The chain has TRBV19 and TRBJ1-5; the D is unclear. Sequenced material: PBMCs. The source is a woman between 50 and 59 years old in good health and CMV-seronegative. The CDR3 loop is CASSTAISNQPQHF. The CDR3 DNA is TGTGCCAGTAGTACCGCGATCAGCAATCAGCCCCAGCATTTT.